The clone carrying this T cell receptor (beta chain) showed up just a few times. Measured with immunoSEQ multiplex PCR; TCRdb has only the in-frame clones, and not every one. The sample contains tens of thousands of clones, about four fifths of which appear only once. Trimming pared 0 bases from V and 4 bases from J, leaving 12 bases between. Germline V CDR1 and CDR2: SEHNR, FQNEAQ (reference sequence). The CDR3 spans 16 residues. The sample belongs to a study of STAT5B mutations in CD4+ large granular lymphocyte leukemia. Sample: CD4+ T cells from blood buffy coats. The chain links TRBV7-9 to TRBJ1-4; D gene ambiguous. The source is a human donor in good health. Here the CDR3 DNA reads TGTGCCAGCAGCTTAGCTCTTGGACGGATTAATGAAAAACTGTTTTTT. Its translation: CASSLALGRINEKLFF.